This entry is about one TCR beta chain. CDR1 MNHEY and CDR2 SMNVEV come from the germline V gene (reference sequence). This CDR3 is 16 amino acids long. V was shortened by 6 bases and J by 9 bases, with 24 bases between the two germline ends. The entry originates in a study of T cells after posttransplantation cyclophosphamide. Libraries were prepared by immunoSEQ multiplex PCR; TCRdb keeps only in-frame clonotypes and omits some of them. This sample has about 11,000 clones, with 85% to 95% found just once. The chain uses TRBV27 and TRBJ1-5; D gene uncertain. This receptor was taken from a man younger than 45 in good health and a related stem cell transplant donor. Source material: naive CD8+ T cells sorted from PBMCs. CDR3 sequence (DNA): TGTGCCAGCAGCCCGGGGATGGCCCTGGGAGTCAGGCCCCAGCATTTT. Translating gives CASSPGMALGVRPQHF.